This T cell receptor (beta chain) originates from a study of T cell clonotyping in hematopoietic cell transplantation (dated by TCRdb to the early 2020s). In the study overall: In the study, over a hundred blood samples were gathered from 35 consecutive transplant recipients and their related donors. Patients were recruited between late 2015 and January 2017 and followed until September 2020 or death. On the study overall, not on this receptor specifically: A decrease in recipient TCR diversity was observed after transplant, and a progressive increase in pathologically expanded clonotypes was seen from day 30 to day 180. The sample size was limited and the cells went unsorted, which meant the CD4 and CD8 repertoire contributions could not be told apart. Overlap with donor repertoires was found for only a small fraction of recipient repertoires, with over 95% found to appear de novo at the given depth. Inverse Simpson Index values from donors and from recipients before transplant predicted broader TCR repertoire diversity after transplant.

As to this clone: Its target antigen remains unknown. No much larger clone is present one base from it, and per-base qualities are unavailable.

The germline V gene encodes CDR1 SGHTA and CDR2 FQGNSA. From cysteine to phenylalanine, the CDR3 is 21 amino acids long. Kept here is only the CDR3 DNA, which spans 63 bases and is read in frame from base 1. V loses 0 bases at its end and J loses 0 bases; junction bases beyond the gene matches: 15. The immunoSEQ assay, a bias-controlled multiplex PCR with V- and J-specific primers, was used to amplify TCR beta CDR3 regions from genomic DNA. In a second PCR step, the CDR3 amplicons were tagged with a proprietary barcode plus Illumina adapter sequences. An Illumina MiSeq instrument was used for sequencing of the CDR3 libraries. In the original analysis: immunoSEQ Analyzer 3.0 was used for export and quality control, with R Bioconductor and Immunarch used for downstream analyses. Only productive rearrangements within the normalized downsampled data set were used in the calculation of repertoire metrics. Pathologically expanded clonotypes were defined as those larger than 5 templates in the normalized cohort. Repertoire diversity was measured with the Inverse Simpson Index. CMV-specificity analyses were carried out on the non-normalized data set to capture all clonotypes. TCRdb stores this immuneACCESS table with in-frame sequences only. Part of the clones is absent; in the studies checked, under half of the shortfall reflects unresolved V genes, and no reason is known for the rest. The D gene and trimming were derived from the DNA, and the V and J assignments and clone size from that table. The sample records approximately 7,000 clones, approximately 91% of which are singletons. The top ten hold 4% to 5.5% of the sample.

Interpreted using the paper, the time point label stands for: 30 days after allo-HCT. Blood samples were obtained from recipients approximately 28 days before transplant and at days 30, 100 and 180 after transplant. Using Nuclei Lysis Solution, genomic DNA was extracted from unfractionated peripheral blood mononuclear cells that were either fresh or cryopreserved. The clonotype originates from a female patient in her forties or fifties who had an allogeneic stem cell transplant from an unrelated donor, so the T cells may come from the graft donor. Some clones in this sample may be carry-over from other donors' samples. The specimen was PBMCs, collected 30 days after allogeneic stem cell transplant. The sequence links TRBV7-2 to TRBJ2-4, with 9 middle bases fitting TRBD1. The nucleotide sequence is TGTGCCAGCAGCTTAGCGGAGGGAGGGGACAGGGACGTCTTAGCCAAAAACATTCAGTACTTC. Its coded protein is CASSLAEGGDRDVLAKNIQYF.